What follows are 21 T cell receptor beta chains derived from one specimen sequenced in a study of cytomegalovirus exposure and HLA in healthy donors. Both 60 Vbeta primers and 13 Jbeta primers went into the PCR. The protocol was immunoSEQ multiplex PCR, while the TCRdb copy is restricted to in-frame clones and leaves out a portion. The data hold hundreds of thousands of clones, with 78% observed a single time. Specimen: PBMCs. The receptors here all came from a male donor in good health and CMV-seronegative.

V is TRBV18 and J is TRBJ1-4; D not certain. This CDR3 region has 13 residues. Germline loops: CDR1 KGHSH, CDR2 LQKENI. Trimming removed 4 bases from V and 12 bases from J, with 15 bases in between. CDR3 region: CASSHLNGEELFF. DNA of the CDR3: TGTGCCAGCTCACACCTGAACGGAGAGGAACTGTTTTTT.

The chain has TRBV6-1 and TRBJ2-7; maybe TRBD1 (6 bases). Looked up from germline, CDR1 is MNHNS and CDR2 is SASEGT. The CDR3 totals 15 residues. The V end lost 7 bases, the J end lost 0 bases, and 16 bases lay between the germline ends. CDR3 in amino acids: CASNARQVSSYEQYF. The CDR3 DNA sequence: TGTGCCAGCAACGCTCGACAGGTGAGCTCCTACGAGCAGTACTTC.

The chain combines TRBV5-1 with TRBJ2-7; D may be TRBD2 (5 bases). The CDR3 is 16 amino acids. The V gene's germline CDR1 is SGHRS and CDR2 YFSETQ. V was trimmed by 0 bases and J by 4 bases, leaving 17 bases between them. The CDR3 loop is CASSLVGGSGPYEQYF. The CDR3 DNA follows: TGCGCCAGCAGCTTGGTAGGCGGGTCTGGACCATACGAGCAGTACTTC.

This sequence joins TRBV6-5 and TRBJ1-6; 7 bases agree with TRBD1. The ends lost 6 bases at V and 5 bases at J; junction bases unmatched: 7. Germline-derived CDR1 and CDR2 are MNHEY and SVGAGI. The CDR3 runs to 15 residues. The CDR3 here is CASSREGADNSPLHF. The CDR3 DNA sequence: TGTGCCAGCAGCCGCGAGGGGGCCGATAATTCACCCCTCCACTTT.

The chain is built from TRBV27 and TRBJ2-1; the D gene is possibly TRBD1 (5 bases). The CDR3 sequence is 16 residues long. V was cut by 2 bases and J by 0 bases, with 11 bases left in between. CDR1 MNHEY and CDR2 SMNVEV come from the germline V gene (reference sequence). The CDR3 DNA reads TGTGCCAGCAGTTTACTTTCAGGGTTCTCCTACAATGAGCAGTTCTTC. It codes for CASSLLSGFSYNEQFF.

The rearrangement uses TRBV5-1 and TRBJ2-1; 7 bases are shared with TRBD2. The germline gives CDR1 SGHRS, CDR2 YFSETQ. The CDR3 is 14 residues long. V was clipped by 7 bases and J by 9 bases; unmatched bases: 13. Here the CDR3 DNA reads TGCGCCAGCCTTTCAGGCGGTGGGACTATTGAGCAGTTCTTC. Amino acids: CASLSGGGTIEQFF.

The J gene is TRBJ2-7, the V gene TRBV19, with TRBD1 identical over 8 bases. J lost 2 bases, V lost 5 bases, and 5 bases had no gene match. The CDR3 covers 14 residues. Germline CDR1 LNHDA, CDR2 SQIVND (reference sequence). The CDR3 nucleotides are TGTGCCAGTAGTCAACACAGGGGGACCTACGAGCAGTACTTC. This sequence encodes CASSQHRGTYEQYF.

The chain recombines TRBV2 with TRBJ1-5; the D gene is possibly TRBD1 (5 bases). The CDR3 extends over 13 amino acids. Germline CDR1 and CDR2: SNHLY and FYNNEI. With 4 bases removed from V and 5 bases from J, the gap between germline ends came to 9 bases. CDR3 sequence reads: CASSGGGDQPQHF. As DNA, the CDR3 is TGTGCCAGCAGTGGAGGAGGGGATCAGCCCCAGCATTTT.

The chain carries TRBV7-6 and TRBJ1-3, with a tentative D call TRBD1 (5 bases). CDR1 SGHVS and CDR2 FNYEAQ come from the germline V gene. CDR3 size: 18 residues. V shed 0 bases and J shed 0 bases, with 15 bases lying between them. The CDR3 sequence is CASSLASVQASSGNTIYF. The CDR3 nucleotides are TGTGCCAGCAGCTTAGCGTCTGTACAGGCAAGCTCTGGAAACACCATATATTTT.

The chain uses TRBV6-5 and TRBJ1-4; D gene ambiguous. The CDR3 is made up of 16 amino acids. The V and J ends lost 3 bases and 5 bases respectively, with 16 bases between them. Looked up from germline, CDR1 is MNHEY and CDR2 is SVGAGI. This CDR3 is CASSYRRKSMNEKLFF. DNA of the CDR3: TGTGCCAGCAGTTATAGAAGAAAAAGCATGAATGAAAAACTGTTTTTT.

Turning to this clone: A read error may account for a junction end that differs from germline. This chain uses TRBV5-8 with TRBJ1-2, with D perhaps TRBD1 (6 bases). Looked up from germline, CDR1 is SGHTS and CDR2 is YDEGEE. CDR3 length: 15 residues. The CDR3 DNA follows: TGTGCCAGCAGCCCTACTTGGACAGTGGGATATGGCTGCACCTTC. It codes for CASSPTWTVGYGCTF.

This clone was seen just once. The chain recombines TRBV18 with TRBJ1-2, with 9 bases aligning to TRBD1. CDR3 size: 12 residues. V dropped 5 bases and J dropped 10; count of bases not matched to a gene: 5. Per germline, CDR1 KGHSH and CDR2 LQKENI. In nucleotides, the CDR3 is TGTGCCAGCTCATCGGGACAGGGAGTCTACACCTTC. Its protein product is CASSSGQGVYTF.

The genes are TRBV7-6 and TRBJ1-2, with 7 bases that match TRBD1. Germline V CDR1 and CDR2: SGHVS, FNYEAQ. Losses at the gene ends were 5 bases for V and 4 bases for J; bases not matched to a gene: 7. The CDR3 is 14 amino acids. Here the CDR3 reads CASSPSGQIYGYTF. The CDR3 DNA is TGTGCCAGCAGCCCATCGGGACAGATCTATGGCTACACCTTC.

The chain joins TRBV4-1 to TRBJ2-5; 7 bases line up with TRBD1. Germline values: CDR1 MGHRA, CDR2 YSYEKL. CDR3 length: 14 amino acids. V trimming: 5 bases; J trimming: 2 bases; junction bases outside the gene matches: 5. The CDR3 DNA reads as TGCGCCAGCAGCAGACAGGGAGCACAAGAGACCCAGTACTTC. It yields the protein CASSRQGAQETQYF.

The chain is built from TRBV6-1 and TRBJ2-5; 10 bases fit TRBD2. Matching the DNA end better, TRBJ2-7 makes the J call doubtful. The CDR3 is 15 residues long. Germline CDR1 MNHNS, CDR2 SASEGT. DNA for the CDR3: TGTGCCAGCAGTGCTTTAGCGGGAGGTTCCTACGAGCAGTACTTC. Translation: CASSALAGGSYEQYF.

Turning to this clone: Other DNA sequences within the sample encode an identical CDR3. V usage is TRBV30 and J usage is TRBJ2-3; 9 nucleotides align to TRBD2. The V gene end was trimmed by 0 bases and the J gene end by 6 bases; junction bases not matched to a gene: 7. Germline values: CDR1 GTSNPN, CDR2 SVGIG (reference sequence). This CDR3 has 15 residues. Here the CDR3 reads CAWSVRAGGADTQYF. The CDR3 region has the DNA TGTGCCTGGAGTGTGCGTGCGGGAGGGGCGGATACGCAGTATTTT.

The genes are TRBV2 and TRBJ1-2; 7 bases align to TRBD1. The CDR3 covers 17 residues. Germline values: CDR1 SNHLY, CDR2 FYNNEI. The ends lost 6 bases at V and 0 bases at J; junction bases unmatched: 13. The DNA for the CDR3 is TGTGCCAGCAGGGATTCCGGTCGGGACAGAGCTAACTATGGCTACACCTTC. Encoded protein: CASRDSGRDRANYGYTF.

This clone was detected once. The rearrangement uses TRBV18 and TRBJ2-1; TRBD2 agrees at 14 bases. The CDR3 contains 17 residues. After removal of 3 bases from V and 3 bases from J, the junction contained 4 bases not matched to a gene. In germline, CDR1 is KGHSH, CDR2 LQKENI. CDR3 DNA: TGTGCCAGCTCACCCCGGACTAGCGGGAGGAACTACAATGAGCAGTTCTTC. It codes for CASSPRTSGRNYNEQFF.

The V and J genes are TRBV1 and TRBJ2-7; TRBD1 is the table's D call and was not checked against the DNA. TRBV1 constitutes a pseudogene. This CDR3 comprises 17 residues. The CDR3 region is CTSSQDPLDRFSYEQYF. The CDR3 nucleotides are TGCACCAGCAGCCAAGATCCGCTCGACAGATTCTCCTACGAGCAGTACTTC.

The CDR3 sequence is CASRAGLAGTTQYF. The CDR3 DNA follows: TGCGCCAGCAGGGCGGGACTAGCGGGAACGACCCAGTACTTC. The chain is built from TRBV10-1 and TRBJ2-5, with 13 bases that match TRBD2. The CDR3 contains 14 residues. Germline lookup yields CDR1 WNHNN and CDR2 SYGVQD (reference sequence). Germline trimming cut 6 bases from V and 7 bases from J; bases unmatched to any gene: 5.

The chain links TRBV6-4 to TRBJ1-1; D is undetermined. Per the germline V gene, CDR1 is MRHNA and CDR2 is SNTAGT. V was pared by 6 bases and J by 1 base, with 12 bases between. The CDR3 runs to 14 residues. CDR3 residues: CASSLMRGNTEAFF. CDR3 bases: TGTGCCAGCAGCCTAATGCGGGGGAACACTGAAGCTTTCTTT.